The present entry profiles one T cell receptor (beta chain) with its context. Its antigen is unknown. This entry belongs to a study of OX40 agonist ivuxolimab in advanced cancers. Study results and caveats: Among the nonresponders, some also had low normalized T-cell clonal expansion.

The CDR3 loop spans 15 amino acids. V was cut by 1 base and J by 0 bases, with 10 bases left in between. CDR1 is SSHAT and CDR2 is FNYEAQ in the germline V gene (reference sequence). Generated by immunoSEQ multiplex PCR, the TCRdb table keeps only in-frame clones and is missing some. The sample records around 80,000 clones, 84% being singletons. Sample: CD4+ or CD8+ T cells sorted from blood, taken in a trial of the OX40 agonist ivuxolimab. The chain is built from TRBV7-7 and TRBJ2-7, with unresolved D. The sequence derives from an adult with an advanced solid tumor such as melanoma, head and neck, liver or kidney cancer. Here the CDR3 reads CASSLVQPSSYEQYV. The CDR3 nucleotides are TGTGCCAGCAGCTTAGTTCAGCCGAGCTCCTACGAGCAGTACGTC.